The next 3 T cell receptor beta chains were all read from a single sample in a study of regulatory T cells in long-lasting Graves disease. Libraries of TCR beta came from iRepertoire HTBI primers plus Arm-PCR of CDR3 regions. Each CDR3 protein gets one entry after TCRdb re-called the multiplex PCR reads with MiXCR. Of 360,000 or so distinct CDR3 sequences listed, about 10% are singletons. The sample's time point: newly diagnosed GD, antithyroid drugs for less than 3 months. RNA isolated from PBMCs was used to make the TCR library. The data were also submitted as part of a second study, on T cells in Graves' hyperthyroidism and ophthalmopathy.

The starting material was peripheral blood mononuclear cells (PBMCs), obtained at new diagnosis, from a patient treated with antithyroid drugs. The receptors originated from a woman in her late teens or twenties with Graves disease.

This clonotype has ten or more counts. V usage is TRBV27 and J usage is TRBJ2-3, with D maybe TRBD2 (6 bases). The CDR3 is 17 residues long. Deletions cut 2 bases from V and 2 bases from J, with 17 bases between. Germline V lookup: CDR1 MNHEY, CDR2 SMNVEV (reference sequence). This CDR3 reads CASSLVGPSALTDTQYF. CDR3 bases: TGTGCCAGCAGTTTAGTCGGCCCTAGCGCCCTCACAGATACGCAGTATTTT.

At least ten counts were recorded for this clonotype. The chain is built from TRBV18 and TRBJ2-3; 8 bases align to TRBD1. Losses at the gene ends were 3 bases for V and 6 bases for J; bases not matched to a gene: 8. CDR1 and CDR2 (germline): KGHSH, LQKENI. This CDR3 spans 15 amino acids. CDR3 DNA sequence: TGTGCCAGCTCACCGAGGGACAGGAAACGGGATACGCAGTATTTT. Its translation: CASSPRDRKRDTQYF.

This clonotype occurred many times. The chain recombines TRBV12-3 or TRBV12-4 with TRBJ2-3; D might be TRBD1 or TRBD2, each matching 5 bases. The ends were cut back, 3 bases at V and 2 bases at J, with 9 bases in the middle. The CDR3 loop spans 14 amino acids. The CDR3 DNA reads as TGTGCCAGCAGTTTCGGGGCTCACACAGATACGCAGTATTTT. Amino acid sequence: CASSFGAHTDTQYF.